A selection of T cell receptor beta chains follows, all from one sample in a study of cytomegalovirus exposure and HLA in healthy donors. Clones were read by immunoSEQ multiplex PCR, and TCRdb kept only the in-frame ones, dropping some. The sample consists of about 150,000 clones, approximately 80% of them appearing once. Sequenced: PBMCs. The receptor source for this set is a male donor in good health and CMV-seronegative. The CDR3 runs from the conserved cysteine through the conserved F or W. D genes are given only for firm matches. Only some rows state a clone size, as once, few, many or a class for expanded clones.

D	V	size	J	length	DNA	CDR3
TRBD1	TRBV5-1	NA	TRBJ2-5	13	TGCGCCAGCAGCCAGGACAGGTCGGGGACCCAGTACTTC	CASSQDRSGTQYF
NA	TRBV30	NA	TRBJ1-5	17	TGTGCCTGGAGTCTCAGCCCGACTGGGAGGGGCGATCAGCCCCAGCATTTT	CAWSLSPTGRGDQPQHF
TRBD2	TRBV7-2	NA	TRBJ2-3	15	TGTGCCAGCAGCTTAACGGGCGGGAGGGTAGATACGCAGTATTTT	CASSLTGGRVDTQYF
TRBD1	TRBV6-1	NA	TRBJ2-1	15	TGTGCCGACCAATCCGGGGACAGGGGGTTTTGTGAGCAGTTCTTC	CADQSGDRGFCEQFF
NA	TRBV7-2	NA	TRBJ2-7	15	TGTGCCAGCAGCTTAGCTTGGCGAGGGTCCTACGAGCAGTACTTC	CASSLAWRGSYEQYF
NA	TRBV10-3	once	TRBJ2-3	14	TGTGCCATCAGTGAGGCCCGGCAGGCAGATACGCAGTATTTT	CAISEARQADTQYF
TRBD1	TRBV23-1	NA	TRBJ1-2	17	TGCGCCAGCAGTCTAAGGGAACCGGGACAGGGTTTTTATGGCTACACCTTC	CASSLREPGQGFYGYTF
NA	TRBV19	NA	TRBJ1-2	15	TGTGCCAGTAGTATATCCGGGAATCAACTCGGCGGCTACACCTTC	CASSISGNQLGGYTF
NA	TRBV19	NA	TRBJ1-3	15	TGTGCCAGTAGTGATCCTACGAGCTCTGGAAACACCATATATTTT	CASSDPTSSGNTIYF
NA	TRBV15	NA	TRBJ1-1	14	TGTGCCACCAGCAGAGGAGGAAGTATCCCCCGCTCTTTCTTT	CATSRGGSIPRSFF
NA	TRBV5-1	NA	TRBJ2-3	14	TGCGCCAGCAGCCTCGAAGCGAGGACAGATACGCAGTATTTT	CASSLEARTDTQYF
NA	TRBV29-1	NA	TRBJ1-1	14	TGCAGCGTTGAAGTCAATGTCGGGGGGGAAGAAGCTTTCTTT	CSVEVNVGGEEAFF
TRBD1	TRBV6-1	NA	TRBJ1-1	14	TGTGCCAGCAGGAACAGGGGGCAGAACACTGAAGCTTTCTTT	CASRNRGQNTEAFF
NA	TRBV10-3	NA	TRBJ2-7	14	TGTGCCATCAACGCCGGACTGTTAGACTACGAGCAGTACTTC	CAINAGLLDYEQYF
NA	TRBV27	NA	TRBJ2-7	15	TGTGCCAGCAGTTTGGTGGCGGGTTCCTCCTACGAGCAGTACTTC	CASSLVAGSSYEQYF
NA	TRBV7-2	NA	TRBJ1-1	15	TGTGCCAGCAGCTTATGGTCCAGGGTGGACACTGAAGCTTTCTTT	CASSLWSRVDTEAFF